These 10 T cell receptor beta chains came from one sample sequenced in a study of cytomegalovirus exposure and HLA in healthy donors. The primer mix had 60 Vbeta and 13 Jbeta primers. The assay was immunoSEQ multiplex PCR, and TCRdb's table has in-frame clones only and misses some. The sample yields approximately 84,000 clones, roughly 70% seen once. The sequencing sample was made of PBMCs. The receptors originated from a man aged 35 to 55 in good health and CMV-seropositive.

Written as DNA, the CDR3 is TGTGCCAGCAGCCAAGCACCGGGACTAGCGGGAGACCCCGCCTACGAGCAGTACTTC. Amino acid sequence: CASSQAPGLAGDPAYEQYF. The V and J genes are TRBV14 and TRBJ2-7; TRBD2 aligns across 14 bases. The CDR3 totals 19 residues. The ends lost 1 base at V and 2 bases at J; junction bases unmatched: 10. Germline CDR1 is SGHDN and CDR2 is FVKESK.

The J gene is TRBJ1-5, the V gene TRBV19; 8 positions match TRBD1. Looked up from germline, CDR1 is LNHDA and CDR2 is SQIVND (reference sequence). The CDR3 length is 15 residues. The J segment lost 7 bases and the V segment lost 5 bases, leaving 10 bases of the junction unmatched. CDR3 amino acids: CASSGDGQGGQPQHF. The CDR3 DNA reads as TGTGCCAGTAGTGGGGATGGACAGGGCGGACAGCCCCAGCATTTT. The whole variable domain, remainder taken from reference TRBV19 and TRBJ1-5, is DGGITQSPKYLFRKEGQNVTLSCEQNLNHDAMYWYRQDPGQGLRLIYYSQIVNDFQKGDIAEGYSVSREKKESFPLTVTSAQKNPTAFYLCASSGDGQGGQPQHFGDGTRLSIL.

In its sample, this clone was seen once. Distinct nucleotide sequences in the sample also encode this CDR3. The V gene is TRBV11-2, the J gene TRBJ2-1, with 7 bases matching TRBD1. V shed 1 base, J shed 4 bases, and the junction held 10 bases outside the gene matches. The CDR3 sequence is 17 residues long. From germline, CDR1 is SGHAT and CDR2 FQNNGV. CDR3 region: CASSLGHRGRIYNEQFF. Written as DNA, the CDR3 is TGTGCCAGCAGCTTAGGACACAGGGGACGGATTTACAATGAGCAGTTCTTC. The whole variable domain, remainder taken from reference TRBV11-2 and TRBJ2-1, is EAGVAQSPRYKIIEKRQSVAFWCNPISGHATLYWYQQILGQGPKLLIQFQNNGVVDDSQLPKDRFSAERLKGVDSTLKIQPAKLEDSAVYLCASSLGHRGRIYNEQFFGPGTRLTVL.

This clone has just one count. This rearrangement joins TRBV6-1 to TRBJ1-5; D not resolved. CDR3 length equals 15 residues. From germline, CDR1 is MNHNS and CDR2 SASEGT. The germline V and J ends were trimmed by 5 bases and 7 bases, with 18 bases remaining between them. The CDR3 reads CASSNFNNQAQPQHF. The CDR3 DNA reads TGTGCCAGCAGTAATTTTAACAATCAGGCCCAGCCCCAGCATTTT.

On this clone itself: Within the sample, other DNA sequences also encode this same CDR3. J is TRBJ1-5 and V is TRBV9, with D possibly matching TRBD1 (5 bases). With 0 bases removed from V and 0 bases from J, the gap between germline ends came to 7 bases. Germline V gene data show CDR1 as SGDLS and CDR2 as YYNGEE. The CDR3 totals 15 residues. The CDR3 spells CASSVGGDSNQPQHF. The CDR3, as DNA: TGTGCCAGCAGCGTAGGGGGCGATAGCAATCAGCCCCAGCATTTT.

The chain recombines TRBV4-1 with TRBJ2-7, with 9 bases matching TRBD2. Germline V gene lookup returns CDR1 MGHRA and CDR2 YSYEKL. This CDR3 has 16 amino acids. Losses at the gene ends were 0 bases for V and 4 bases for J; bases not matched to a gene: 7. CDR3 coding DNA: TGCGCCAGCAGCCAAGATACCCAGCGGGGGGAATACGAGCAGTACTTC. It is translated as CASSQDTQRGEYEQYF.

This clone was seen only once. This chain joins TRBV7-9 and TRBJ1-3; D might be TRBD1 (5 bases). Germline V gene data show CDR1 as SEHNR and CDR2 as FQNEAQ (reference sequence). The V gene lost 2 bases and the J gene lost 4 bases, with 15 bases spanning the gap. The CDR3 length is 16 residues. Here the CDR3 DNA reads TGTGCCAGCAGCTTAAGGGACGGGGGAGGCGGAAACACCATATATTTT. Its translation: CASSLRDGGGGNTIYF. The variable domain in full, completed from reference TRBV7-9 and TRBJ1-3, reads DTGVSQNPRHKITKRGQNVTFRCDPISEHNRLYWYRQTLGQGPEFLTYFQNEAQLEKSRLLSDRFSAERPKGSFSTLEIQRTEQGDSAMYLCASSLRDGGGGNTIYFGEGSWLTVV.

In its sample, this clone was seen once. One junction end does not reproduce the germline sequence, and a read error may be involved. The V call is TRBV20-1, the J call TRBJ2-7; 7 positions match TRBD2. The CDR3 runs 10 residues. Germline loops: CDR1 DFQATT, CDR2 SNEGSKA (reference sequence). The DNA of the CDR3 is TGCAGTGCCCAGGGACTATTTAGGGACTTC. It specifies CSAQGLFRDF.

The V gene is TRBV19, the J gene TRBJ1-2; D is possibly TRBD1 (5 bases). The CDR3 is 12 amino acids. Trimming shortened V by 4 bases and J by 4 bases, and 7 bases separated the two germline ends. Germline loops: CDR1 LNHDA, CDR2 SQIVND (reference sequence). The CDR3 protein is CASSTQAYGYTF. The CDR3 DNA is TGTGCCAGTAGTACACAGGCCTATGGCTACACCTTC. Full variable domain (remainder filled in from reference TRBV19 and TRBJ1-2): DGGITQSPKYLFRKEGQNVTLSCEQNLNHDAMYWYRQDPGQGLRLIYYSQIVNDFQKGDIAEGYSVSREKKESFPLTVTSAQKNPTAFYLCASSTQAYGYTFGSGTRLTVV.

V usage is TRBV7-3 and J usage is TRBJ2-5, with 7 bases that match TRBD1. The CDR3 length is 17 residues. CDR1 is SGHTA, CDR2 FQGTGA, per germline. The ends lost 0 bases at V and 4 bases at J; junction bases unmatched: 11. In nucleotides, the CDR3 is TGTGCCAGCAGCTTAACAGCGTCAGGGGGTCGGGGAGAGACCCAGTACTTC. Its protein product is CASSLTASGGRGETQYF.